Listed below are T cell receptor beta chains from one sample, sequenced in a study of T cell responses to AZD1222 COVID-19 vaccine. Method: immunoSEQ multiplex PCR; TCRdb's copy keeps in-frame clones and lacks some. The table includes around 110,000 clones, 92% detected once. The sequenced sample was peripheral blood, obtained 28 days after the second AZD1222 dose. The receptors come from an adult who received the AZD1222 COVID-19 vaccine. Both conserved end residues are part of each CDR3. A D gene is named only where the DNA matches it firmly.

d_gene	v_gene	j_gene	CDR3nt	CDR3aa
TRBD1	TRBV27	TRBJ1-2	TGTGCCAGCAGTCTTACAGGGGAACCTAACTATGGCTACACCTTC	CASSLTGEPNYGYTF
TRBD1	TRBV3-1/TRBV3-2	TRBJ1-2	TGTGCCAGCAGCTTACAGACAGGGGGCGGCTATGGCTACACCTTC	CASSLQTGGGYGYTF
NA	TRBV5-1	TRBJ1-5	TGCGCCAGCAGCCCCCTCACAGGAAGTAATCAGCCCCAGCATTTT	CASSPLTGSNQPQHF
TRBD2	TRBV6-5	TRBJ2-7	TGTGCCAGCCAGAGGCTAGCGGGAGGCTACGAGCAGTACTTC	CASQRLAGGYEQYF
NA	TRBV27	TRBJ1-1	TGTGCCAGCAGTTTAACCCCTCCGGGCACTGAAGCTTTCTTT	CASSLTPPGTEAFF
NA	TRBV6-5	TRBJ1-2	TGTGCCAGCTCCAACTATGGCTACACCTTC	CASSNYGYTF
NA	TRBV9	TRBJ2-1	TGTGCCAGCTCTGGGGATGAGCAGTTCTTC	CASSGDEQFF
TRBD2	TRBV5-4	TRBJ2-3	TGTGCCAGCAGCTTGGGGAGCGGGAGGCCCACAGATACGCAGTATTTT	CASSLGSGRPTDTQYF
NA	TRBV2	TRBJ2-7	TGTGCCAGCAGAGGATGGGGGACCTACGAGCAGTACTTC	CASRGWGTYEQYF
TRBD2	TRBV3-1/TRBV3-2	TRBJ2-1	TGTGCCAGCAGCCAAGATCTAGCTAGCGGGAGCTACAATGAGCAGTTCTTC	CASSQDLASGSYNEQFF
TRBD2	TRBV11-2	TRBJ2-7	TGTGCCAGCGGTAGCGGGTCCTCCTACGAGCAGTACTTC	CASGSGSSYEQYF
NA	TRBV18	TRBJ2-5	TGTGCCAGCTCACTTGGACAGAAAGAGACCCAGTACTTC	CASSLGQKETQYF
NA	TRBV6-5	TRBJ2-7	TGTGCCAGCAGTTACTCGCCAGGGGATAACTACGAGCAGTACTTC	CASSYSPGDNYEQYF
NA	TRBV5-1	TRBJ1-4	TGCGCCAGCAGCGAGGGACAATCGGGTGAAAAACTGTTTTTT	CASSEGQSGEKLFF
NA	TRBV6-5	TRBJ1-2	TGTGCCAGCAGTTACACGGAGACAGTTCCGGTCGGCTACACCTTC	CASSYTETVPVGYTF
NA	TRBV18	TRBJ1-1	TGTGCCAGCTCACCACTCACGATGAACACTGAAGCTTTCTTT	CASSPLTMNTEAFF
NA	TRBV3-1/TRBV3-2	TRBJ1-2	TGTGCCAGCAGCCAAGGCCCAGCTAACTATGGCTACACCTTC	CASSQGPANYGYTF
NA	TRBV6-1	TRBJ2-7	TGTGCCAGCAGTGAAGCGGGGGCCACCTACGAGCAGTACTTC	CASSEAGATYEQYF
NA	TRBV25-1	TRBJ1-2	TGTGCCAGCAATTGGGGAGAAAATGGCTACACCTTC	CASNWGENGYTF
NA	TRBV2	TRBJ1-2	TGTGCCAGCAGTGAATCCGGGCGGGGCTACACCTTC	CASSESGRGYTF
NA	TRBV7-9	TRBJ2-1	TGTGCCATCCACGCACAGGGTAATGAGCAGTTCTTC	CAIHAQGNEQFF
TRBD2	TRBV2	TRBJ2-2	TGTGCCAGCAACCTAGCGGGAGGGATAGGCACCGGGGAGCTGTTTTTT	CASNLAGGIGTGELFF